These 22 T cell receptor beta chains came from one sample sequenced in a study of blood T cell repertoires in COVID-19. Sequencing was performed with immunoSEQ multiplex PCR; in TCRdb, only in-frame clones are kept and a portion is missing. This table has almost 400,000 clones, 70% to 90% appearing once. The specimen was peripheral blood. All receptors derive from an older woman with COVID-19, enrolled during active disease.

The chain couples TRBV28 to TRBJ2-7; a possible D gene is TRBD1 (5 bases). Germline V lookup: CDR1 MDHEN, CDR2 SYDVKM. There are 11 residues in the CDR3. V lost 5 bases and J lost 7, with 9 bases in between. DNA for the CDR3: TGTGCCAGCAGTGTCAGGGCTGAGCAGTACTTC. Translating gives CASSVRAEQYF.

This chain joins TRBV19 and TRBJ1-2, with D uncertain. With 11 bases removed from V and 8 bases from J, the gap between germline ends came to 15 bases. This CDR3 contains 11 residues. From germline, CDR1 is LNHDA and CDR2 SQIVND (reference sequence). DNA for the CDR3: TGTGCCGGCCTTACTACCTCCGGCTACACCTTC. Amino acid sequence: CAGLTTSGYTF.

The rearrangement uses TRBV19 and TRBJ2-1; 10 bases are a match to TRBD1. V trimming: 7 bases; J trimming: 7 bases; junction bases outside the gene matches: 10. The CDR3 covers 15 residues. CDR1 is LNHDA, CDR2 SQIVND, per germline (reference sequence). Here the CDR3 DNA reads TGTGCCAGTACCGTACCGGGACAGGGGAAGAATGAGCAGTTCTTC. It is translated as CASTVPGQGKNEQFF.

The chain combines TRBV28 with TRBJ1-2; D unclear. V was shortened by 2 bases and J by 5 bases, with 15 bases between the two germline ends. The CDR3 length is 15 residues. Germline CDR1 reads MDHEN; CDR2 reads SYDVKM. The CDR3: CASSLPLGIGYGYTF. The DNA of the CDR3 is TGTGCCAGCAGTTTACCGCTGGGTATCGGGTATGGCTACACCTTC.

V usage is TRBV28 and J usage is TRBJ2-7, with D possibly TRBD1 on 6 matching bases. V gave up 8 bases and J gave up 0 bases, with 14 bases separating them. The germline CDR1 and CDR2 sequences are MDHEN and SYDVKM. This CDR3 spans 14 amino acids. CDR3: CASGTTGSSYEQYF. CDR3 bases: TGTGCCAGCGGAACCACAGGGTCCTCCTACGAGCAGTACTTC.

This chain links TRBV30 with TRBJ2-2; D possibly corresponds to TRBD2 (6 bases). Germline CDR1 GTSNPN, CDR2 SVGIG (reference sequence). Trimming pared 4 bases from V and 8 bases from J, leaving 20 bases between. The CDR3 spans 15 residues. The CDR3 DNA is TGTGCCTGGATTGGCGGGGCGAACTCTGTTGGGGAGCTGTTTTTT. It codes for CAWIGGANSVGELFF.

The chain employs TRBV7-3 and TRBJ2-5, with 11 bases matching TRBD2. V dropped 2 bases and J dropped 5; count of bases not matched to a gene: 7. The CDR3 extends over 16 amino acids. Germline CDR1 reads SGHTA; CDR2 reads FQGTGA. The CDR3 DNA reads TGTGCCAGCAGCTTAGTAGTAGCGGGGGGGCCGGAGACCCAGTACTTC. Translating it yields CASSLVVAGGPETQYF.

The V and J genes are TRBV12-5 and TRBJ1-5; D is unclear. This CDR3 is built from 15 residues. CDR1 LGHNT and CDR2 FRNRAP come from the germline V gene. The ends were cut back, 4 bases at V and 5 bases at J, with 15 bases in the middle. This chain's CDR3 is CASGWGGSGYQPQHF. The CDR3 region has the DNA TGTGCTAGTGGTTGGGGAGGGTCTGGGTATCAGCCCCAGCATTTT.

With regard to this clone: Other DNA sequences from this sample encode an identical CDR3 as well. The J gene is TRBJ1-2, the V gene TRBV6-5; possible D gene TRBD1, 6 bases. Trimming removed 5 bases from V and 5 bases from J, with 9 bases in between. There are 12 residues in the CDR3. CDR1 is MNHEY and CDR2 is SVGAGI in the germline V gene. The CDR3 sequence is CASSRQGYGYTF. The CDR3 bases are TGTGCCAGCAGTCGTCAGGGGTATGGCTACACCTTC.

This chain uses TRBV6-1 with TRBJ2-5; TRBD2 agrees at 8 bases. This CDR3 contains 15 residues. V shed 2 bases, J shed 1 base, and the junction held 3 bases outside the gene matches. In germline, CDR1 is MNHNS, CDR2 SASEGT. The CDR3 sequence: CASSERGGSQETQYF. Here the CDR3 DNA reads TGTGCCAGCAGTGAACGGGGGGGAAGCCAAGAGACCCAGTACTTC.

Remarks on this clone: The sample carries other DNA sequences with the same CDR3. The chain links TRBV5-1 to TRBJ2-2, with a possible D match to TRBD2 (5 bases). The ends were cut back, 0 bases at V and 5 bases at J, with 8 bases in the middle. Germline V lookup: CDR1 SGHRS, CDR2 YFSETQ. The CDR3 spans 14 residues. The CDR3 spells CASSLVSGTGELFF. Written as DNA, the CDR3 is TGCGCCAGCAGCTTGGTGTCGGGGACCGGGGAGCTGTTTTTT.

The genes are TRBV20-1 and TRBJ2-7; TRBD2 might be the D (6 bases). Germline V gene sequence: CDR1 DFQATT, CDR2 SNEGSKA (reference sequence). The CDR3 contains 14 residues. V shed 6 bases and J shed 2 bases, with 17 bases lying between them. Written as DNA, the CDR3 is TGCAGTGCCAGTAGCGGAGACGCAACCTACGAGCAGTACTTC. Residues: CSASSGDATYEQYF.

This chain uses TRBV14 with TRBJ1-4; D is uncertain. Germline V gene sequence: CDR1 SGHDN, CDR2 FVKESK. The CDR3 loop spans 13 amino acids. V lost 2 bases to trimming and J lost 4 bases, with 5 bases between them. DNA for the CDR3: TGTGCCAGCAGCCAACCTAATAATGAAAAACTGTTTTTT. Its protein product is CASSQPNNEKLFF.

V is TRBV7-2 and J is TRBJ1-3, with D hard to call. Between the trimmed V and J ends, which lost 4 bases and 0 bases, there was a span of 10 bases. CDR1 is SGHTA and CDR2 is FQGNSA in the germline V gene. The CDR3 covers 15 residues. CDR3 region: CASSSWQDSGNTIYF. The CDR3 DNA follows: TGTGCCAGCAGCTCGTGGCAGGACTCTGGAAACACCATATATTTT.

This rearrangement joins TRBV7-8 to TRBJ1-1, with D maybe TRBD1 (5 bases). This CDR3 is 14 amino acids long. Trimming removed 4 bases from V and 4 bases from J, with 13 bases in between. The germline CDR1 and CDR2 sequences are SGHVS and FQNEAQ. The CDR3 nucleotides are TGTGCCAGCAGCTCTCAGGGTCGGGCCACTGAAGCTTTCTTT. It encodes CASSSQGRATEAFF.

The chain has TRBV6-5 and TRBJ1-3; 7 bases are shared with TRBD1. This CDR3 is built from 15 residues. J was trimmed by 0 bases and V by 6 bases; bases with no gene match: 5. The V gene's germline CDR1 is MNHEY and CDR2 SVGAGI. This CDR3 reads CASRGRTGSGNTIYF. The CDR3 coding sequence is TGTGCCAGCAGGGGACGGACAGGCTCTGGAAACACCATATATTTT.

The rearrangement links TRBV5-1 to TRBJ2-7, with a possible D match to TRBD1 (5 bases). The CDR3 contains 14 residues. Per germline, CDR1 SGHRS and CDR2 YFSETQ. V was trimmed by 6 bases and J by 6 bases, leaving 19 bases between them. CDR3 bases: TGCGCCAGCACTTCGACAGCCCCTTCCAGCGAGCAGTACTTC. Amino acids: CASTSTAPSSEQYF.

The CDR3 reads CASSAGQGNYGYTF. In DNA, the CDR3 is TGTGCCAGCAGCGCGGGACAGGGGAACTATGGCTACACCTTC. This chain uses TRBV9 with TRBJ1-2; 10 bases are a match to TRBD1. CDR1 and CDR2 from the germline V gene are SGDLS and YYNGEE. J lost 2 bases, V lost 3 bases, and 1 base had no gene match. This CDR3 comprises 14 residues.

This clone turned up a few times. The gene calls are TRBV14 and TRBJ1-5; D is possibly TRBD1 (6 bases). The CDR3 sequence is 14 residues long. V was cut by 5 bases and J by 7 bases, with 15 bases left in between. CDR1 SGHDN and CDR2 FVKESK come from the germline V gene. CDR3 nucleotide sequence: TGTGCCAGCAGCAGAGGGGGTTTCGGACAGCCCCAGCATTTT. Translating gives CASSRGGFGQPQHF.

This chain links TRBV5-1 with TRBJ2-7; 12 bases match TRBD2. The CDR3 has 17 amino acids. V dropped 4 bases and J dropped 6; count of bases not matched to a gene: 14. Germline V gene sequence: CDR1 SGHRS, CDR2 YFSETQ. The CDR3 reads CASSGGPSGGAQIEQYF. The CDR3 DNA reads TGCGCCAGCAGCGGGGGACCTAGCGGGGGGGCGCAGATCGAGCAGTACTTC.

CDR3 bases: TGCGCCAGCAGCTTGGACGGGACTAGCGGACTTGAGCAGTTCTTC. It yields the protein CASSLDGTSGLEQFF. The V and J genes are TRBV5-1 and TRBJ2-1; 11 bases fit TRBD2. The J segment lost 9 bases and the V segment lost 0 bases, leaving 5 bases of the junction unmatched. Germline V gives CDR1 SGHRS, CDR2 YFSETQ. This CDR3 region has 15 residues.

The chain's CDR3 is CASSLDREANYGYTF. The CDR3 coding sequence is TGTGCCAGCAGCTTAGATCGGGAAGCTAACTATGGCTACACCTTC. V usage is TRBV7-9 and J usage is TRBJ1-2; no definite D call. With 1 base removed from V and 0 bases from J, the gap between germline ends came to 9 bases. The CDR3 consists of 15 residues. CDR1 SEHNR and CDR2 FQNEAQ come from the germline V gene (reference sequence). Looking up the rest from reference TRBV7-9 and TRBJ1-2 gives the full variable domain: DTGVSQNPRHKITKRGQNVTFRCDPISEHNRLYWYRQTLGQGPEFLTYFQNEAQLEKSRLLSDRFSAERPKGSFSTLEIQRTEQGDSAMYLCASSLDREANYGYTFGSGTRLTVV.